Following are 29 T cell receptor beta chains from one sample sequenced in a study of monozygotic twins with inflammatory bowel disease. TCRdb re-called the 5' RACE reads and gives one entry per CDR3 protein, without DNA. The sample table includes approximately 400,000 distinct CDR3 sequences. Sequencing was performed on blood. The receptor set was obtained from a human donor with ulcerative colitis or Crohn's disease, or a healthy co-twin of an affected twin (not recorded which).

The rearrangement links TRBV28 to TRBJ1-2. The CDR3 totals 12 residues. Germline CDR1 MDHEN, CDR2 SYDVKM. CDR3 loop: CASSLGVYGYTF.

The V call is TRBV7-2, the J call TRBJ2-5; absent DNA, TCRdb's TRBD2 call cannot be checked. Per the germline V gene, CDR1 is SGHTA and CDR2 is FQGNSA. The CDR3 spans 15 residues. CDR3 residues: CASSIPRGGRETQYF. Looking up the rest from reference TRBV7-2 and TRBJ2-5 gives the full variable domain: GAGVSQSPSNKVTEKGKDVELRCDPISGHTALYWYRQSLGQGLEFLIYFQGNSAPDKSGLPSDRFSAERTGGSVSTLTIQRTQQEDSAVYLCASSIPRGGRETQYFGPGTRLLVL.

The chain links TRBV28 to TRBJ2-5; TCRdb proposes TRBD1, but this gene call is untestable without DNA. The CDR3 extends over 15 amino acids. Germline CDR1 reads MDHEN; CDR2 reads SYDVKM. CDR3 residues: CASSLAGTGEETQYF.

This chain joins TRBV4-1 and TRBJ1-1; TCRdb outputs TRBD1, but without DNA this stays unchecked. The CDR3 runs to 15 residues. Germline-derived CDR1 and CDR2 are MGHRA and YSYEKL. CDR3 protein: CASSSLGRGFAEAFF.

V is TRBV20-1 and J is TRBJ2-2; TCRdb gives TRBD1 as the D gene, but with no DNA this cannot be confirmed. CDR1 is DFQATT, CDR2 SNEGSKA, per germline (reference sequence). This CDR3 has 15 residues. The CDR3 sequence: CSATGQGADTGELFF.

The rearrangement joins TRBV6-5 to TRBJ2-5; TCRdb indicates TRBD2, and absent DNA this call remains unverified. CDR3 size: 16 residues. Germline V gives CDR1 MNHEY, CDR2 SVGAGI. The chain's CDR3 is CASSYSKAGREETQYF.

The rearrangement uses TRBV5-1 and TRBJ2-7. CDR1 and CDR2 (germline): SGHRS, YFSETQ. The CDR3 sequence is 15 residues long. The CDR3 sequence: CASSFSLGNSYEQYF.

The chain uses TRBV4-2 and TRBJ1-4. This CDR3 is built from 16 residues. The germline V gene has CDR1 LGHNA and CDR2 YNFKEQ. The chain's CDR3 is CASSQVSIQPNEKLFF.

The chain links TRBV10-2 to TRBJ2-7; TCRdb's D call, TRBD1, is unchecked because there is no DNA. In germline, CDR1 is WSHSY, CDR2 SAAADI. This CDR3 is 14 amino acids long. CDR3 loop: CASWMGGGLYEQYF.

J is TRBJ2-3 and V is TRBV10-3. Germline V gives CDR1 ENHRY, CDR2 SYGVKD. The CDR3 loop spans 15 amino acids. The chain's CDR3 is CAISDVTGILDTQYF.

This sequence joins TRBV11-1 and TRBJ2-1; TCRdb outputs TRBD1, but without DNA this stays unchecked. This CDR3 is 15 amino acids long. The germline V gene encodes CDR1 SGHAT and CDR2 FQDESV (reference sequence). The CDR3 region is CASSLGDRGRNEQFF.

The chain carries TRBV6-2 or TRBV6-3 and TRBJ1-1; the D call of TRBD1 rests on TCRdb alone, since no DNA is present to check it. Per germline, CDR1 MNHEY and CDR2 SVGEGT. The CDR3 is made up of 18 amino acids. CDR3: CASSYPTGWVGVNTEAFF.

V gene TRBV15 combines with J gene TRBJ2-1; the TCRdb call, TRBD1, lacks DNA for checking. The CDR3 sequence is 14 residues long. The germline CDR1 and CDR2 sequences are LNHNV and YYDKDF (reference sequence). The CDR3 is CATSKGLLGDEQFF.

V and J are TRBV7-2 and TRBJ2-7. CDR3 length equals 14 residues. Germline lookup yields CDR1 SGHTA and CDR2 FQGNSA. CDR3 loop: CASSSRQGSYEQYF. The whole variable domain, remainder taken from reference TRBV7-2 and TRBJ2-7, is GAGVSQSPSNKVTEKGKDVELRCDPISGHTALYWYRQSLGQGLEFLIYFQGNSAPDKSGLPSDRFSAERTGGSVSTLTIQRTQQEDSAVYLCASSSRQGSYEQYFGPGTRLTVT.

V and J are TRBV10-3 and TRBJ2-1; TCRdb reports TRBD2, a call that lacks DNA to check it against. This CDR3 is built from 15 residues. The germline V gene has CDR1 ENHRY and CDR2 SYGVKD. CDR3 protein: CAIRMGTSGSDEQFF.

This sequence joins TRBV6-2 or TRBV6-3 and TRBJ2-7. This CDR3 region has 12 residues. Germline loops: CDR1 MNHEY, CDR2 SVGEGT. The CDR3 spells CATYDQSYEQYF.

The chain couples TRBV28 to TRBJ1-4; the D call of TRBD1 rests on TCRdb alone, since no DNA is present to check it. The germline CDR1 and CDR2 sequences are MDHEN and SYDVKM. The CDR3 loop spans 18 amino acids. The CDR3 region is CATGSGGIPGLPNEKLFF. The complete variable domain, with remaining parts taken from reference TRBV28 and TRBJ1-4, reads DVKVTQSSRYLVKRTGEKVFLECVQDMDHENMFWYRQDPGLGLRLIYFSYDVKMKEKGDIPEGYSVSREKKERFSLILESASTNQTSMYLCATGSGGIPGLPNEKLFFGSGTQLSVL.

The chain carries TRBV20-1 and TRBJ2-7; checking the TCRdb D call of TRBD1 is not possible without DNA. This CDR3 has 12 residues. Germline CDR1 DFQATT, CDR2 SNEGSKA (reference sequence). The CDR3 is CSAFRDRYEQYF.

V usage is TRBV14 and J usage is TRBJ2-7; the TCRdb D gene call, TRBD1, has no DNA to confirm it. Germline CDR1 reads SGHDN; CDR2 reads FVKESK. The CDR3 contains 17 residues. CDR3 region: CASSPLSGTRSPYEQYF.

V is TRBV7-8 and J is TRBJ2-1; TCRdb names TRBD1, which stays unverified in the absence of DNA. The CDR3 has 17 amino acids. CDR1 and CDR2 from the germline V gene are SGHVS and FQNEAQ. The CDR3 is CASSPRRGQGTYNEQFF.

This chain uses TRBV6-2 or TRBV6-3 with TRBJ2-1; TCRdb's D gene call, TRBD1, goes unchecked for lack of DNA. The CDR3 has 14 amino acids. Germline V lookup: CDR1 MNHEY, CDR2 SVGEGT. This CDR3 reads CASVPGGAFDEQFF.

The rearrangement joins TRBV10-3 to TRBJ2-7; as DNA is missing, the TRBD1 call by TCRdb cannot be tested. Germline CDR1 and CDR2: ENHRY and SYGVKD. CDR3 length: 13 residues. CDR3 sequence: CAITPEAHYEQYF.

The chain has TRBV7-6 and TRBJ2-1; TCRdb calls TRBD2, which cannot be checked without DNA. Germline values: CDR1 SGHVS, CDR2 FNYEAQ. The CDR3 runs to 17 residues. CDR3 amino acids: CASSLMGLAGGHNEQFF.

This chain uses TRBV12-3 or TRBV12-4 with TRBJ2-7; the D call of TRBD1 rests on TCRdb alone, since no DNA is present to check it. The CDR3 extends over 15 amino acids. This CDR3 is CASTLRDAGNYEQYF.

This CDR3 reads CASSLATGVMDGYTF. The rearrangement joins TRBV5-1 to TRBJ1-2. CDR3 length equals 15 residues. Germline V lookup: CDR1 SGHRS, CDR2 YFSETQ.

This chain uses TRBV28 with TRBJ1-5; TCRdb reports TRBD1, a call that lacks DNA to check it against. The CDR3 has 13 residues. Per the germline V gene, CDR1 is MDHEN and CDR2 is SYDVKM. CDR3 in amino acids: CATLWTGNQPQHF.

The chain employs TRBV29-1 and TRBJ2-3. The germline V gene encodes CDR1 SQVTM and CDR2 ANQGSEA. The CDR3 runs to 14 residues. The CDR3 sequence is CSVRRRLATDTQYF.

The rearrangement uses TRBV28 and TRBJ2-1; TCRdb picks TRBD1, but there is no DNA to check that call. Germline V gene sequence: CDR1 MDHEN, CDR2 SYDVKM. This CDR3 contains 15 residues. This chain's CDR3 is CASRLTGASYNEQFF.

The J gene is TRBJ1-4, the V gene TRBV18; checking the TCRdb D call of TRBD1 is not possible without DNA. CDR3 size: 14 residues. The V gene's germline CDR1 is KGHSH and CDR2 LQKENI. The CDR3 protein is CASSARGLGEKLFF.